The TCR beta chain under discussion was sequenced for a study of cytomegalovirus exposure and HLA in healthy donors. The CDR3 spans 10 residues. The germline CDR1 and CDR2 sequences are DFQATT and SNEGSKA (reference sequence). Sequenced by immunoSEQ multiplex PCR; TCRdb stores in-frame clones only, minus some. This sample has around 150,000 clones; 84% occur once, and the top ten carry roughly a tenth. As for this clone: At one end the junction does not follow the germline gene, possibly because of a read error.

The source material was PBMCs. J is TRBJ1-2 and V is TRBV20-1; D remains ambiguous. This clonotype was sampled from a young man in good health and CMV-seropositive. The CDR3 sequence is CSAIYYDYTF. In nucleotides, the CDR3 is TGCAGTGCTATATACTATGACTACACCTTC.